The entry below gives a single T cell receptor beta chain sequence along with its context. Its antigen is as yet unknown. The sample originates from a study of PD-1 blockade in mismatch repair-deficient tumors. Mismatch repair deficiency was confirmed in all patients, by PCR or immunohistochemistry. TCRs were sequenced from three patients responding to pembrolizumab. The CDR3 is made up of 15 amino acids. V lost 8 bases and J 0 bases, leaving 14 bases between the germline ends. Germline V lookup: CDR1 MNHEY, CDR2 SMNVEV (reference sequence). Sequencing was performed with immunoSEQ multiplex PCR; in TCRdb, only in-frame clones are kept and a portion is missing. Altogether under 50,000 clones are present, roughly 82% being singletons, with the ten largest covering 3% to 4%. Study findings and constraints: Tumor-resident clones, often absent from pretreatment blood, expanded after pembrolizumab and then contracted.

The rearrangement uses TRBV27 and TRBJ1-5, with TRBD1 as a possible D gene (5 bases). This TCR was sampled from an adult with mismatch repair-deficient cancer. The specimen was PBMCs, collected before pembrolizumab treatment. The CDR3 nucleotides read TGTGCCAGCCAAAGGACATTTTATAGCAATCAGCCCCAGCATTTT. Translated, it gives CASQRTFYSNQPQHF.